This record looks at one TCR beta chain sequence and its context. Its matching antigen is unknown. It may be a read error: a sequence one base away is much more abundant. From the reads, TCRdb called clonotypes with MiXCR, one entry per CDR3 protein. The sample carries a few hundred thousand distinct CDR3 sequences, more than 8% recorded once. This CDR3 has 15 amino acids. The germline V and J ends were trimmed by 5 bases and 4 bases, with 17 bases remaining between them. Germline CDR1 reads SGHTA; CDR2 reads FQGNSA. This record belongs to a study of T cell repertoires in cytomegalovirus infection. Whole-study findings and limits: Ex vivo responses were dominated by HLA-C-restricted CMV-specific TCR beta clonotypes.

Material: PBMCs. The chain joins TRBV7-2 to TRBJ1-1; maybe TRBD1 (6 bases). The receptor was derived from a human donor in good health (CMV status not recorded). Some clones in this sample may be carry-over from other donors' samples. CDR3 bases: TGTACCAGCAGCCCCCTGCGGGGGCAGGGCACTGAAGCTTTCTTT. Protein product: CTSSPLRGQGTEAFF.